What follows describes a single T cell receptor (beta chain). Compared with germline, one end of the junction differs, possibly owing to a read error. Germline V gene data show CDR1 as KGHSH and CDR2 as LQKENI. The CDR3 sequence is 15 residues long. In the study's own analysis: Researchers report that nucleated cell counts were estimated from reference gene primer amplification. TCRdb's copy holds only in-frame clones and misses some; the assay was immunoSEQ multiplex PCR. That table supplies the V and J calls and clone size; D and trimming were determined from the DNA. The sample holds about 280,000 clones, 87% seen once. This sample was taken from a study of blood T cell repertoires in COVID-19. Overall study context: From T cells, B-cell-depleted T cells, or PBMCs came the material, which was cDNA or gDNA.

Categorization into cohorts depended on clinical history that participants reported. Recovered status in Cohort 3 required two negative PCRs, clearance, or symptom resolution. This clonotype was obtained from a middle-aged woman who had recovered from COVID-19. The sample taken for sequencing was PBMCs or T cells enriched from blood (not recorded which). This sequence joins TRBV18 and TRBJ2-7, with 12 bases matching TRBD2. CDR3 in amino acids: CASSTGLAGRVFHRF. The CDR3 nucleotides read TGTGCCAGCTCAACCGGACTAGCGGGACGGGTCTTCCACCGATTC.